This T cell receptor beta chain was captured by sequencing in a study of CD8 T cells in Susac syndrome (dated by TCRdb to about 2019). Looking at the study overall: Repertoire sequencing was used to test whether CD8+ T cell activation and differentiation in Susac syndrome was antigen driven.

Peripheral blood CD8+ and CD4+ T cells from healthy donors, Susac syndrome patients and multiple sclerosis patients were profiled using high-throughput TCR beta sequencing. The healthy donors served as controls matched for age and sex. Bulk CD8+ and CD4+ T cells were purified by magnetic negative isolation, whereas CD8+ TEMRA cells were enriched by FACS. Blood was collected in EDTA tubes and processed within 24 hours, with PBMCs isolated through density gradient centrifugation. PBMCs destined for TCR sequencing were cryopreserved in liquid nitrogen and later thawed in a 37 °C water bath. The sorted or isolated CD4+, CD8+ and CD8+ TEMRA cells reached a purity of at least 90%. To note about this clonotype: Its antigen remains unidentified. Nothing much larger sits one base from this clone, and base qualities are not available.

Unmatched junction bases come to 9, with V trimmed by 8 bases and J by 5 bases. Spanning cysteine to phenylalanine, the CDR3 consists of 12 amino acids. Kept here is only the CDR3 DNA, which spans 36 bases and is read in frame from base 1. CDR1 is given as SQVTM and CDR2 as ANQGSEA, both from the germline V gene. RNA was extracted using the RNeasy kit, and about 0.45 to 1 ug of the RNA was reverse transcribed with random hexamers. TCR beta CDR3 regions were amplified with the immunoSEQ multiplex PCR assay covering 54 Vbeta and 13 Jbeta segments. PCR amplification bias was corrected using a synthetic template baseline for primer optimization and computational correction. Concerning the study's data processing: Reads were annotated to V, D and J genes per IMGT and analyzed with immunoSEQ Analyzer, keeping only productive sequences. Clonality was calculated as one minus the Shannon entropy normalized by log2 of the number of productive unique sequences. For each patient and control, public and private clones were evaluated within the 100 most prevalent clones. A clone was defined as Susac-specific if it was absent from the healthy and MS cohorts, from over 1,000 published viral clones and from other ImmuneACCESS disease sequences. Starting from the raw public reads, TCRdb applied fastp trimming at Q25, assembled clones with MiXCR and retained in-frame beta chains. Identical CDR3 proteins give one entry, which carries the most common genes and DNA. The V and J calls come from TCRdb's annotation, not from the publication. This sample lists around 200,000 distinct CDR3 sequences; 85% to 95% were detected once. Clones ranked in the top ten supply approximately 0.094% of the sample.

The paper as a whole reports these results and caveats: The TCR sequencing and HLA analysis was acknowledged to have included a relatively small number of individuals.

Sequencing input: CD4+ T cells from PBMCs. The chain couples TRBV29-1 to TRBJ2-7, and 7 junction bases match TRBD1. This TCR was recovered from a human donor in good health. The CDR3 region reads CSLKTGTHEQYF. In nucleotides, the sequence is TGCAGCCTGAAGACAGGGACCCACGAGCAGTACTTC.